One and the same sample provided the 19 T cell receptor beta chains below, sequenced in a study of T cells expressing NK-cell markers. TCRdb reworked the 5' RACE reads into one entry per CDR3 protein, no DNA. The sample shows 300,000 or so distinct CDR3 sequences, and 4% to 5% sits with its ten largest clones. The sequenced sample was blood T cells: a sorted CD56 or NKG2C T cell subset, CD4+ or CD8+ T cells, or bulk PBMC T cells (not recorded which). All receptors derive from a woman aged 18-69 years in good health.

This sequence joins TRBV7-2 and TRBJ2-1; with no DNA, the TCRdb D assignment of TRBD2 cannot be verified. Germline V gene lookup returns CDR1 SGHTA and CDR2 FQGNSA. This CDR3 is built from 17 residues. This CDR3 is CASSSQPLAGGWNEQFF.

The chain carries TRBV7-8 and TRBJ2-1. Germline assignment: CDR1 SGHVS and CDR2 FQNEAQ. This CDR3 spans 16 amino acids. The CDR3: CASSLVGGKTYNEQFF.

The rearrangement joins TRBV20-1 to TRBJ2-4. CDR1 is DFQATT, CDR2 SNEGSKA, per germline (reference sequence). This CDR3 spans 12 amino acids. CDR3 protein: CSANLVGNIQYF.

This sequence joins TRBV15 and TRBJ2-1. This CDR3 has 14 amino acids. Per the germline V gene, CDR1 is LNHNV and CDR2 is YYDKDF (reference sequence). The CDR3 loop is CATSRDPGSSEQFF. The full variable domain, rest sourced from reference TRBV15 and TRBJ2-1, is DAMVIQNPRYQVTQFGKPVTLSCSQTLNHNVMYWYQQKSSQAPKLLFHYYDKDFNNEADTPDNFQSRRPNTSFCFLDIRSPGLGDTAMYLCATSRDPGSSEQFFGPGTRLTVL.

V usage is TRBV27 and J usage is TRBJ2-1; TCRdb indicates TRBD2, and absent DNA this call remains unverified. CDR1 is MNHEY and CDR2 is SMNVEV in the germline V gene (reference sequence). This CDR3 is 18 amino acids long. The CDR3 spells CASRLVSGRAGGKNEQFF.

The chain joins TRBV5-1 to TRBJ1-1. CDR3 size: 14 residues. Germline V gene lookup returns CDR1 SGHRS and CDR2 YFSETQ. The chain's CDR3 is CASSLQAGNTEAFF.

The chain recombines TRBV5-1 with TRBJ2-3. The CDR3 totals 17 residues. Germline loops: CDR1 SGHRS, CDR2 YFSETQ. The CDR3: CASSLVVAAQSTDTQYF.

This chain links TRBV7-9 with TRBJ2-1; TCRdb picks TRBD1, but there is no DNA to check that call. CDR1 is SEHNR and CDR2 is FQNEAQ in the germline V gene (reference sequence). The CDR3 length is 14 residues. CDR3: CASSFMAGDNEQFF.

The CDR3 region is CAGRRAVNTEAFF. The chain carries TRBV30 and TRBJ1-1. Germline lookup yields CDR1 GTSNPN and CDR2 SVGIG (reference sequence). This CDR3 has 13 amino acids.

This chain connects TRBV7-2 to TRBJ2-1; TCRdb gives TRBD1 as the D gene, but with no DNA this cannot be confirmed. Looked up from germline, CDR1 is SGHTA and CDR2 is FQGNSA. CDR3 length: 13 residues. CDR3 amino acids: CASSLAEGTEQFF. Supplemented by reference TRBV7-2 and TRBJ2-1, the full variable domain reads GAGVSQSPSNKVTEKGKDVELRCDPISGHTALYWYRQSLGQGLEFLIYFQGNSAPDKSGLPSDRFSAERTGGSVSTLTIQRTQQEDSAVYLCASSLAEGTEQFFGPGTRLTVL.

The V gene is TRBV6-5, the J gene TRBJ1-2. Germline values: CDR1 MNHEY, CDR2 SVGAGI. This CDR3 spans 15 amino acids. The CDR3 is CASSYDGTKYYGYTF.

The V and J genes are TRBV7-2 and TRBJ2-2. This CDR3 has 16 residues. CDR1 SGHTA and CDR2 FQGNSA come from the germline V gene. CDR3 sequence: CASSSPGWLDTGELFF.

The rearrangement joins TRBV18 to TRBJ2-1; TCRdb designates TRBD2, a call that cannot be tested without DNA. Germline assignment: CDR1 KGHSH and CDR2 LQKENI. The CDR3 spans 14 residues. The CDR3 here is CASSPMTSGDEQFF.

The chain combines TRBV29-1 with TRBJ2-7; TCRdb reports TRBD1, a call that lacks DNA to check it against. This CDR3 contains 16 residues. CDR1 and CDR2 (germline): SQVTM, ANQGSEA. This CDR3 reads CSVYFYRDRGTYEQYF.

This chain links TRBV7-3 with TRBJ2-2. The V gene's germline CDR1 is SGHTA and CDR2 FQGTGA. This CDR3 spans 15 amino acids. This CDR3 reads CASSSGLGTGGELFF.

The rearrangement links TRBV6-5 to TRBJ2-2. The germline gives CDR1 MNHEY, CDR2 SVGAGI. The CDR3 extends over 13 amino acids. The CDR3 here is CASSYAQRWELFF.

The V and J genes are TRBV29-1 and TRBJ1-4; the D call of TRBD1 rests on TCRdb alone, since no DNA is present to check it. There are 13 residues in the CDR3. Per germline, CDR1 SQVTM and CDR2 ANQGSEA. The CDR3 sequence: CSVAEGSNEKLSF.

J is TRBJ2-7 and V is TRBV6-1; TCRdb proposes TRBD2, but this gene call is untestable without DNA. This CDR3 has 13 residues. CDR1 and CDR2 (germline): MNHNS, SASEGT. The CDR3 sequence is CASRGGGYYEQYF.

This chain connects TRBV6-1 to TRBJ2-5; as DNA is missing, the TRBD1 call by TCRdb cannot be tested. The CDR3 length is 14 residues. Germline lookup yields CDR1 MNHNS and CDR2 SASEGT. The CDR3 region is CASSPGQIQETQYF.